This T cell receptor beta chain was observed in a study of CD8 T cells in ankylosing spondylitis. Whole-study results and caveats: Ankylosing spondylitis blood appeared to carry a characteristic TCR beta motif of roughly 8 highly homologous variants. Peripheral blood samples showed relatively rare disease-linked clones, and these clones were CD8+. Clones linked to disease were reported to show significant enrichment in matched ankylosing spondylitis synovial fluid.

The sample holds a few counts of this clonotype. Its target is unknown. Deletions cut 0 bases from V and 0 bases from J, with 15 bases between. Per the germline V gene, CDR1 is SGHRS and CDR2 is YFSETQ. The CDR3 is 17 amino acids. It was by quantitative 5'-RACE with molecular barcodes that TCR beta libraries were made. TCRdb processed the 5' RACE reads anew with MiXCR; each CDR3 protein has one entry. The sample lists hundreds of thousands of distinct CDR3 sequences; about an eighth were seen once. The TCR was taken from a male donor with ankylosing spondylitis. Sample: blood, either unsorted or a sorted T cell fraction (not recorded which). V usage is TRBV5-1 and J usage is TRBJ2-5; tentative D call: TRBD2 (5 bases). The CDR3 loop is CASSLGLPAQYQETQYF. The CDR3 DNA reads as TGCGCCAGCAGCTTGGGACTACCGGCACAGTACCAAGAGACCCAGTACTTC.